The 18 T cell receptor beta chains given below trace back to one sample, sequenced in a study of shared clonotypes between healthy human individuals. Method: immunoSEQ multiplex PCR; TCRdb's copy keeps in-frame clones and lacks some. This sample has hundreds of thousands of clones, with less than 98% found just once. Source material: naive CD4+ T cells sorted from blood. Described subset: CD45RA+ positively selected. All receptors derive from a woman aged 25 to 45 in good health.

The rearrangement links TRBV19 to TRBJ1-1, with D uncertain. There are 13 residues in the CDR3. Trimming took 3 bases from V and 1 from J, leaving 6 bases between them. Germline CDR1 reads LNHDA; CDR2 reads SQIVND (reference sequence). The CDR3: CASSILQNTEAFF. CDR3 in DNA: TGTGCCAGTAGTATTCTCCAGAACACTGAAGCTTTCTTT.

Note on this clone: This same CDR3 is encoded by further DNA sequences in the sample. This chain connects TRBV2 to TRBJ2-2; maybe TRBD1 (6 bases). Looked up from germline, CDR1 is SNHLY and CDR2 is FYNNEI. Trimming cost V 3 bases and J 5 bases, with 7 bases left between them. The CDR3 runs 13 residues. CDR3 in DNA: TGTGCCAGCAGTGAGCAGGGGACCGGGGAGCTGTTTTTT. This codes for CASSEQGTGELFF.

This clone was detected only once. V gene TRBV5-4 combines with J gene TRBJ1-1; possibly TRBD1 for D (6 bases). CDR1 and CDR2 from the germline V gene are SGHNT and YYREEE (reference sequence). V lost 3 bases and J 1 base, leaving 16 bases between the germline ends. The CDR3 runs to 16 residues. The CDR3 loop is CASSSIQGRWNTEAFF. The CDR3 nucleotides read TGTGCCAGCAGCTCCATACAGGGAAGGTGGAACACTGAAGCTTTCTTT.

The chain is built from TRBV30 and TRBJ2-5, with D perhaps assigned TRBD1 or TRBD2 (5 bases each). Per the germline V gene, CDR1 is GTSNPN and CDR2 is SVGIG (reference sequence). This CDR3 has 13 residues. V shed 0 bases and J shed 5 bases, with 10 bases lying between them. The CDR3 DNA reads TGTGCCTGGAGTGTCTACGGGGCGGAGACCCAGTACTTC. This translates into CAWSVYGAETQYF. The whole variable domain, remainder taken from reference TRBV30 and TRBJ2-5, is SQTIHQWPATLVQPVGSPLSLECTVEGTSNPNLYWYRQAAGRGLQLLFYSVGIGQISSEVPQNLSASRPQDRQFILSSKKLLLSDSGFYLCAWSVYGAETQYFGPGTRLLVL.

The chain is built from TRBV5-4 and TRBJ1-1, with D unresolved. This CDR3 contains 12 residues. V lost 2 bases to trimming and J lost 1 base, with 3 bases between them. Germline CDR1 reads SGHNT; CDR2 reads YYREEE (reference sequence). The CDR3 here is CASSLRNTEAFF. The DNA of the CDR3 is TGTGCCAGCAGCTTACGGAACACTGAAGCTTTCTTT.

V usage is TRBV9 and J usage is TRBJ2-1, with 7 nucleotides matching TRBD1. V was pared by 7 bases and J by 7 bases, with 11 bases of the junction left unmatched. This CDR3 is built from 14 residues. CDR1 SGDLS and CDR2 YYNGEE come from the germline V gene. CDR3 coding DNA: TGTGCCAGCGGGAAAATAAGGGGGCCGAATGAGCAGTTCTTC. Protein: CASGKIRGPNEQFF.

The chain is built from TRBV27 and TRBJ1-1, with a tentative D call TRBD1 (6 bases). Germline CDR1 is MNHEY and CDR2 is SMNVEV (reference sequence). The CDR3 runs 15 residues. The germline V and J ends were trimmed by 3 bases and 1 base, with 12 bases remaining between them. CDR3 region: CASSFPGAANTEAFF. The CDR3, as DNA: TGTGCCAGCAGTTTCCCGGGGGCAGCGAACACTGAAGCTTTCTTT.

This clone was seen once. This chain uses TRBV7-3 with TRBJ2-1; 10 nucleotides line up with TRBD1. Germline CDR1 and CDR2: SGHTA and FQGTGA. This CDR3 has 15 amino acids. The V gene end was trimmed by 5 bases and the J gene end by 4 bases; junction bases not matched to a gene: 5. For the CDR3, the DNA is TGTGCCAGCAGCCCCGGGACAGGGGTTTACAATGAGCAGTTCTTC. Encoded protein: CASSPGTGVYNEQFF.

This chain connects TRBV2 to TRBJ2-2, with TRBD1 matching 8 bases. CDR3 length: 16 residues. Germline V CDR1 and CDR2: SNHLY, FYNNEI. V was clipped by 3 bases and J by 5 bases; unmatched bases: 8. As DNA, the CDR3 is TGTGCCAGCAGTGATTCAGGGGGCCTTAGGACCGGGGAGCTGTTTTTT. It specifies CASSDSGGLRTGELFF.

The chain employs TRBV18 and TRBJ2-3; a weak D match, TRBD1 (6 bases). Trimming pared 4 bases from V and 2 bases from J, leaving 28 bases between. Germline-derived CDR1 and CDR2 are KGHSH and LQKENI. This CDR3 is 20 amino acids long. As DNA, the CDR3 is TGTGCCAGCTCACTTCAGGGGCGCGGGTTAAGGGAAACGCTCACAGATACGCAGTATTTT. Protein: CASSLQGRGLRETLTDTQYF.

This rearrangement joins TRBV28 to TRBJ1-2; no definite D call. The CDR3 extends over 12 amino acids. V gave up 2 bases and J gave up 4 bases, with 5 bases separating them. CDR1 is MDHEN, CDR2 SYDVKM, per germline. The CDR3 DNA is TGTGCCAGCAGTTTAGATGTCTATGGCTACACCTTC. It yields the protein CASSLDVYGYTF.

The rearrangement joins TRBV28 to TRBJ1-2; 7 bases agree with TRBD1. The ends lost 5 bases at V and 4 bases at J; junction bases unmatched: 10. The CDR3 is 15 residues long. Germline V CDR1 and CDR2: MDHEN, SYDVKM. The CDR3 DNA is TGTGCCAGCAGTCCCCAACAGGGGCCTGGCTATGGCTACACCTTC. It specifies CASSPQQGPGYGYTF.

This chain connects TRBV5-8 to TRBJ1-6; D is ambiguous. CDR3 length equals 12 residues. Between the trimmed V and J ends, which lost 3 bases and 12 bases, there was a span of 10 bases. Germline V lookup: CDR1 SGHTS, CDR2 YDEGEE. CDR3 nucleotide sequence: TGTGCCAGCAGCTACTTGTTATTACCCCTCCACTTT. This translates into CASSYLLLPLHF.

The CDR3 nucleotides read TGTGCCAGCAGTAGGACAGTCTACTATGGCTACACCTTC. Its translation is CASSRTVYYGYTF. This rearrangement joins TRBV2 to TRBJ1-2, with D tentatively TRBD1 (6 bases). The CDR3 extends over 13 amino acids. V lost 5 bases and J 3 bases, leaving 10 bases between the germline ends. The germline gives CDR1 SNHLY, CDR2 FYNNEI.

The rearrangement uses TRBV10-3 and TRBJ2-3; 8 bases line up with TRBD1. The CDR3 is 14 residues long. Germline V gene lookup returns CDR1 ENHRY and CDR2 SYGVKD. Unmatched junction bases numbered 7, after V lost 6 bases and J lost 5 bases. CDR3 in amino acids: CAISPGTGGDTQYF. The CDR3 DNA is TGTGCCATCAGCCCCGGGACAGGAGGAGATACGCAGTATTTT.

The chain is built from TRBV2 and TRBJ2-3; 7 bases agree with TRBD2. Germline CDR1 is SNHLY and CDR2 is FYNNEI. V dropped 1 base and J dropped 5; count of bases not matched to a gene: 6. The CDR3 extends over 15 amino acids. CDR3: CASSEVWTSVDTQYF. The CDR3 region has the DNA TGTGCCAGCAGTGAAGTCTGGACTAGTGTAGATACGCAGTATTTT.

This clone turned up a few times. The chain combines TRBV7-6 with TRBJ1-1; no clear D. V lost 1 base to trimming and J lost 1 base, with 4 bases between them. Germline values: CDR1 SGHVS, CDR2 FNYEAQ. The CDR3 is 13 residues long. The CDR3 DNA follows: TGTGCCAGCAGCTTAGAGCCGAACACTGAAGCTTTCTTT. The encoded protein is CASSLEPNTEAFF.

On this clone itself: This CDR3 is also generated by other DNA sequences in the sample. The genes are TRBV7-2 and TRBJ1-5; 8 positions match TRBD1. The CDR3 sequence is 13 residues long. The trim removed 5 bases at V and 7 bases at J, leaving 4 bases unmatched. Germline V lookup: CDR1 SGHTA, CDR2 FQGNSA. This CDR3 reads CASSPQGDQPQHF. DNA of the CDR3: TGTGCCAGCAGCCCACAGGGGGACCAGCCCCAGCATTTT. The complete variable domain, with remaining parts taken from reference TRBV7-2 and TRBJ1-5, reads GAGVSQSPSNKVTEKGKDVELRCDPISGHTALYWYRQSLGQGLEFLIYFQGNSAPDKSGLPSDRFSAERTGGSVSTLTIQRTQQEDSAVYLCASSPQGDQPQHFGDGTRLSIL.